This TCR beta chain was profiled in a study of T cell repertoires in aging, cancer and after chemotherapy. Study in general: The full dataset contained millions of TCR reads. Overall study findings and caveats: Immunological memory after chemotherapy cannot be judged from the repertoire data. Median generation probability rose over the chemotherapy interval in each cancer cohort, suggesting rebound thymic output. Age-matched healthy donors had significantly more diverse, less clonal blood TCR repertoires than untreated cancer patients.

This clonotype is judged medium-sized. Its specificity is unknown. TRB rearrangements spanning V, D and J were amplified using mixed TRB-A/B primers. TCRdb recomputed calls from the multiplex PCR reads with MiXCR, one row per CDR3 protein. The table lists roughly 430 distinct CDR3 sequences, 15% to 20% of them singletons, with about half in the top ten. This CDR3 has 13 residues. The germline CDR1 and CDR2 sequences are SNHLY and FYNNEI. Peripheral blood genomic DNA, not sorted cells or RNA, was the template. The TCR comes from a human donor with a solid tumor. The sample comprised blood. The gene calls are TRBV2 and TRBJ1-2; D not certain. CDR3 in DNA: TGTGCTCGAACGGAACGATCATCGTATGGCTACACCTTC. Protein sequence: CARTERSSYGYTF.